Listed below are T cell receptor beta chains from one sample, sequenced in a study of regulatory T cells in long-lasting Graves disease. MiXCR, applied by TCRdb to the multiplex PCR reads, yields one record per CDR3 protein. The sample holds about 540,000 distinct CDR3 sequences; approximately 15% are singletons and the top ten take about 9.1%. The same data also went into a second study, on T cells in Graves' hyperthyroidism and ophthalmopathy.

The sample in question was peripheral blood mononuclear cells (PBMCs), obtained at new diagnosis, from a patient treated with antithyroid drugs. The origin of the receptors is a man aged 30 to 45 with Graves disease. The CDR3 runs from the conserved cysteine through the conserved F or W. Each record gives: V gene, CDR3 length, D gene, clone size, J gene, CDR3 DNA, CDR3 protein. D genes are given only for firm matches. Rows may omit the clone size; those that give it use once, few, many or a size class.

V gene: TRBV4-1; CDR3 length: 13; D gene: -; clone size: few; J gene: TRBJ1-4; CDR3 DNA: TGCGCCAGCAGCCAAGGTTGGGCTGAAAAACTGTTTTTT; CDR3 protein: CASSQGWAEKLFF
V gene: TRBV11-1; CDR3 length: 15; D gene: -; clone size: many; J gene: TRBJ2-1; CDR3 DNA: TGTGCCAGCAGCTCGGGCGAGGGGGGCTACAATGAGCAGTTCTTC; CDR3 protein: CASSSGEGGYNEQFF
V gene: TRBV10-3; CDR3 length: 14; D gene: -; clone size: -; J gene: TRBJ1-1; CDR3 DNA: TGTGCCATCAGTGAGAGAACCGGGGTCACTGAAGCTTTCTTT; CDR3 protein: CAISERTGVTEAFF
V gene: TRBV4-1; CDR3 length: 14; D gene: -; clone size: -; J gene: TRBJ2-5; CDR3 DNA: TGCGCCAGCAGCCCCGTGACAAGTCAAGAGACCCAGTACTTC; CDR3 protein: CASSPVTSQETQYF
V gene: TRBV24-1; CDR3 length: 14; D gene: TRBD2; clone size: few; J gene: TRBJ2-1; CDR3 DNA: TGTGCCACCAGTGATTCGACTAGCAGACATGAGCAGTTCTTC; CDR3 protein: CATSDSTSRHEQFF
V gene: TRBV20-1; CDR3 length: 17; D gene: TRBD2; clone size: many; J gene: TRBJ2-1; CDR3 DNA: TGCAGTGCTAGAGACCCAGCGGGAGGGGGGTGGGACAATGAGCAGTTCTTC; CDR3 protein: CSARDPAGGGWDNEQFF
V gene: TRBV18; CDR3 length: 17; D gene: TRBD1; clone size: -; J gene: TRBJ2-7; CDR3 DNA: TGTGCCAGCTCACCAGAGGGGGCGCAAACTAGTTCCTACGAGCAGTACTTC; CDR3 protein: CASSPEGAQTSSYEQYF
V gene: TRBV29-1; CDR3 length: 16; D gene: TRBD2; clone size: -; J gene: TRBJ2-3; CDR3 DNA: TGCAGCGCGGGGGGGATTAGCGAGTCTAGCACAGATACGCAGTATTTT; CDR3 protein: CSAGGISESSTDTQYF
V gene: TRBV11-2; CDR3 length: 14; D gene: -; clone size: -; J gene: TRBJ2-3; CDR3 DNA: TGTGCCAGCAGCCGAGGACAGTGGGCAGATACGCAGTATTTT; CDR3 protein: CASSRGQWADTQYF
V gene: TRBV9; CDR3 length: 14; D gene: -; clone size: few; J gene: TRBJ1-1; CDR3 DNA: TGTACCAGCAGCACACGGTCTATGAACACTGAAGCTTTCTTT; CDR3 protein: CTSSTRSMNTEAFF
V gene: TRBV28; CDR3 length: 14; D gene: -; clone size: many; J gene: TRBJ2-1; CDR3 DNA: TGTGCCAGCAGTTTATTGGAAGGGGGGAATGAGCAGTTCTTC; CDR3 protein: CASSLLEGGNEQFF
V gene: TRBV5-1; CDR3 length: 14; D gene: -; clone size: many; J gene: TRBJ1-5; CDR3 DNA: TGCGCCAGCAGCTTGGTTTTCGGGGATCAGCCCCAGCATTTT; CDR3 protein: CASSLVFGDQPQHF
V gene: TRBV7-9; CDR3 length: 15; D gene: -; clone size: many; J gene: TRBJ2-7; CDR3 DNA: TGTGCCAGCAGCTTCCTAGGAGGGGCGGACTACGAGCAGTACTTC; CDR3 protein: CASSFLGGADYEQYF
V gene: TRBV20-1; CDR3 length: 13; D gene: -; clone size: few; J gene: TRBJ2-5; CDR3 DNA: TGCAGTGCTATTCTCCTGGGAGTTGAGACCCAGTACTTC; CDR3 protein: CSAILLGVETQYF
V gene: TRBV5-6; CDR3 length: 17; D gene: TRBD1; clone size: -; J gene: TRBJ2-1; CDR3 DNA: TGTGCCAGCAGTCACGCCGGGACAGGGAAGGCCTACAATGAGCAGTTCTTC; CDR3 protein: CASSHAGTGKAYNEQFF
V gene: TRBV2; CDR3 length: 14; D gene: TRBD1; clone size: -; J gene: TRBJ2-7; CDR3 DNA: TGTGCCAGCTCAGGGGGCCGGGACAGGTACGAGCAGTACTTC; CDR3 protein: CASSGGRDRYEQYF
V gene: TRBV9; CDR3 length: 14; D gene: -; clone size: few; J gene: TRBJ2-5; CDR3 DNA: TGTGCCAGCAGCCACTCCGGACAGCGAGAGACCCAGTACTTC; CDR3 protein: CASSHSGQRETQYF
V gene: TRBV19; CDR3 length: 16; D gene: -; clone size: few; J gene: TRBJ2-2; CDR3 DNA: TGTGCCAGTAGTATGGGGCCAGGGGCTAGTACCGGGGAGCTGTTTTTT; CDR3 protein: CASSMGPGASTGELFF
V gene: TRBV6-2/TRBV6-3; CDR3 length: 19; D gene: TRBD2; clone size: many; J gene: TRBJ2-1; CDR3 DNA: TGTGCCGGGGAAGCGGGACTAGCGGAATACTACTTTTCCTACAATGAGCAGTTCTTC; CDR3 protein: CAGEAGLAEYYFSYNEQFF
V gene: TRBV12-3/TRBV12-4; CDR3 length: 17; D gene: -; clone size: few; J gene: TRBJ2-2; CDR3 DNA: TGTGCCAGCAGTAGTACAGACGCCGGCACGAACACCGGGGAGCTGTTTTTT; CDR3 protein: CASSSTDAGTNTGELFF
V gene: TRBV30; CDR3 length: 13; D gene: -; clone size: many; J gene: TRBJ1-1; CDR3 DNA: TGTGCCTGGGGTGGGGACTCCTACACTGAAGCTTTCTTT; CDR3 protein: CAWGGDSYTEAFF
V gene: TRBV19; CDR3 length: 15; D gene: TRBD1; clone size: many; J gene: TRBJ1-2; CDR3 DNA: TGTGCCAGTAGTGCCGCGGGACAGGGGATTAATGGCTACACCTTC; CDR3 protein: CASSAAGQGINGYTF
V gene: TRBV6-5; CDR3 length: 14; D gene: -; clone size: many; J gene: TRBJ2-7; CDR3 DNA: TGTGCCAGCAGTTACTCGGGACCCTCCTACGAGCAGTACTTC; CDR3 protein: CASSYSGPSYEQYF
V gene: TRBV20-1; CDR3 length: 14; D gene: TRBD1; clone size: few; J gene: TRBJ2-1; CDR3 DNA: TGCAGTGCTAGAGTTGACAGGGCCTACAATGAGCAGTTCTTC; CDR3 protein: CSARVDRAYNEQFF
V gene: TRBV27; CDR3 length: 14; D gene: -; clone size: many; J gene: TRBJ1-1; CDR3 DNA: TGTGCCAGCAGTTTAGACTCGAGGAGCACTGAAGCTTTCTTT; CDR3 protein: CASSLDSRSTEAFF
V gene: TRBV27; CDR3 length: 12; D gene: -; clone size: many; J gene: TRBJ2-7; CDR3 DNA: TGTGCCAGCAGTTTATTAGGGAAAGAGCAGTACTTC; CDR3 protein: CASSLLGKEQYF
V gene: TRBV6-1; CDR3 length: 15; D gene: -; clone size: many; J gene: TRBJ2-1; CDR3 DNA: TGTGCCAGCAGTGAAGAAGGTCTCACCTACAATGAGCAGTTCTTC; CDR3 protein: CASSEEGLTYNEQFF
V gene: TRBV7-2; CDR3 length: 15; D gene: -; clone size: few; J gene: TRBJ2-7; CDR3 DNA: TGTGCCAGCAGCCAGGGGGGCACTGTTGGTGGCGAGCAGTACTTC; CDR3 protein: CASSQGGTVGGEQYF
V gene: TRBV3-1; CDR3 length: 13; D gene: -; clone size: -; J gene: TRBJ2-3; CDR3 DNA: TGTGCCAGCAGCCAAGATCCCCCAGATACGCAGTATTTT; CDR3 protein: CASSQDPPDTQYF
V gene: TRBV10-3; CDR3 length: 14; D gene: TRBD1; clone size: -; J gene: TRBJ2-7; CDR3 DNA: TGTGCCATCAGTGAGCGAGGACAGGGTTACGAGCAGTACTTC; CDR3 protein: CAISERGQGYEQYF
V gene: TRBV15; CDR3 length: 16; D gene: TRBD2; clone size: few; J gene: TRBJ2-7; CDR3 DNA: TGTGCCACCAGCACAGGGGCCGGGACTAGGGAATACGAGCAGTACTTC; CDR3 protein: CATSTGAGTREYEQYF
V gene: TRBV18; CDR3 length: 13; D gene: -; clone size: few; J gene: TRBJ2-5; CDR3 DNA: TGTGCCAGCTCACGCCTAGATGAAGAGACCCAGTACTTC; CDR3 protein: CASSRLDEETQYF
V gene: TRBV9; CDR3 length: 15; D gene: -; clone size: -; J gene: TRBJ2-5; CDR3 DNA: TGTGCCAGCAGCGTAGTGGATGAGGTAGTGGGGACCCAGTACTTC; CDR3 protein: CASSVVDEVVGTQYF
V gene: TRBV5-1; CDR3 length: 15; D gene: -; clone size: -; J gene: TRBJ2-5; CDR3 DNA: TGCGCCAGCAGCTTGGGAGGACGGCCCCAAGAGACCCAGTACTTC; CDR3 protein: CASSLGGRPQETQYF
V gene: TRBV2; CDR3 length: 13; D gene: -; clone size: many; J gene: TRBJ1-5; CDR3 DNA: TGTGCCAGCAGGGACGGCACCAATCAGCCCCAGCATTTT; CDR3 protein: CASRDGTNQPQHF
V gene: TRBV25-1; CDR3 length: 16; D gene: TRBD2; clone size: many; J gene: TRBJ2-1; CDR3 DNA: TGTGCCAGCAGTGAATGGAGCGGGAGGGCCTACAATGAGCAGTTCTTC; CDR3 protein: CASSEWSGRAYNEQFF
V gene: TRBV12-3/TRBV12-4; CDR3 length: 14; D gene: -; clone size: many; J gene: TRBJ2-5; CDR3 DNA: TGTGCCAGCAGTTTCGGCAGGGGGGCGGAGACCCAGTACTTC; CDR3 protein: CASSFGRGAETQYF
V gene: TRBV20-1; CDR3 length: 17; D gene: TRBD2; clone size: many; J gene: TRBJ2-3; CDR3 DNA: TGCAGTGCTACGCCCTTGGGCTGGCGGGAGGGCACAGATACGCAGTATTTT; CDR3 protein: CSATPLGWREGTDTQYF
V gene: TRBV3-1; CDR3 length: 15; D gene: TRBD1; clone size: -; J gene: TRBJ1-2; CDR3 DNA: TGTGCCAGCAGCCCCGGGACAGGGAATAAAAATGGCTACACCTTC; CDR3 protein: CASSPGTGNKNGYTF
V gene: TRBV18; CDR3 length: 15; D gene: TRBD1; clone size: few; J gene: TRBJ2-7; CDR3 DNA: TGTGCCAGCTCACTTCGGGACAGGGGGGACTACGAGCAGTACTTC; CDR3 protein: CASSLRDRGDYEQYF
V gene: TRBV20-1; CDR3 length: 16; D gene: TRBD1; clone size: many; J gene: TRBJ1-2; CDR3 DNA: TGCAGTGCTCCTCCGACAGGGGGTTTGGGTGCTAATGGCTACACCTTC; CDR3 protein: CSAPPTGGLGANGYTF
V gene: TRBV9; CDR3 length: 13; D gene: -; clone size: few; J gene: TRBJ2-4; CDR3 DNA: TGTGCCAGCAGCGTAGGGGAAGAAACGATTCAGTACTTC; CDR3 protein: CASSVGEETIQYF
V gene: TRBV30; CDR3 length: 14; D gene: -; clone size: many; J gene: TRBJ1-1; CDR3 DNA: TGTGCCTGGAGTGTAAGGCCGGGGAAGCCTGAAGCTTTCTTT; CDR3 protein: CAWSVRPGKPEAFF
V gene: TRBV6-1; CDR3 length: 16; D gene: TRBD2; clone size: -; J gene: TRBJ2-7; CDR3 DNA: TGTGCCAGCAGATCCGGGACTAGCGGTAACTCCTACGAGCAGTGCTTC; CDR3 protein: CASRSGTSGNSYEQCF
V gene: TRBV6-1; CDR3 length: 15; D gene: TRBD2; clone size: few; J gene: TRBJ2-1; CDR3 DNA: TGTGCCAGCAGCCGTAGCGGGAGTCCCTACAATGAGCAGTTCTTC; CDR3 protein: CASSRSGSPYNEQFF
V gene: TRBV20-1; CDR3 length: 12; D gene: -; clone size: many; J gene: TRBJ2-7; CDR3 DNA: TGCAGTGCTGGGCGGGACAGCTACGAGCAGTACTTC; CDR3 protein: CSAGRDSYEQYF
V gene: TRBV10-3; CDR3 length: 14; D gene: TRBD1; clone size: -; J gene: TRBJ2-7; CDR3 DNA: TGTGCCATCAGTGACACTACAGGGGATTACGAGCAGTACTTC; CDR3 protein: CAISDTTGDYEQYF
V gene: TRBV24-1; CDR3 length: 14; D gene: -; clone size: many; J gene: TRBJ2-1; CDR3 DNA: TGTGCCACCAGTGACCCGGGCCCCAGCAATGAGCAGTTCTTC; CDR3 protein: CATSDPGPSNEQFF
V gene: TRBV29-1; CDR3 length: 12; D gene: -; clone size: many; J gene: TRBJ2-7; CDR3 DNA: TGCAGCGTTGGGAGGAGGGCCTACGAGCAGTACTTC; CDR3 protein: CSVGRRAYEQYF
V gene: TRBV30; CDR3 length: 11; D gene: -; clone size: many; J gene: TRBJ2-7; CDR3 DNA: TGTGCCTGGAGTCCTAGCTACGAGCAGTACTTC; CDR3 protein: CAWSPSYEQYF
V gene: TRBV19; CDR3 length: 13; D gene: -; clone size: -; J gene: TRBJ2-3; CDR3 DNA: TGTGCCAGTAGTATACCCGAGTGGTTTCCGCAGTATTTT; CDR3 protein: CASSIPEWFPQYF